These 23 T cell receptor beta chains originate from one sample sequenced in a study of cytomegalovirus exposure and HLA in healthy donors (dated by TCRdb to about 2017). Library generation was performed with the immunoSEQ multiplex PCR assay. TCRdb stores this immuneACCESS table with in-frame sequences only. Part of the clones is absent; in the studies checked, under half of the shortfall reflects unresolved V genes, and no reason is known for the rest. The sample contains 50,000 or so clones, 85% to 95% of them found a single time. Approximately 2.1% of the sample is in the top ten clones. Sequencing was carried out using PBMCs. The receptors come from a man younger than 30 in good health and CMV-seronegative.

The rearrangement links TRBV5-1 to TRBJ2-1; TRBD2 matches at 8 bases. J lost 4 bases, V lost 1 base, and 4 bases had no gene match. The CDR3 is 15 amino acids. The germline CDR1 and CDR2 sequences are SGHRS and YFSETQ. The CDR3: CASSLTSGVYNEQFF. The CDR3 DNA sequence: TGCGCCAGCAGCTTGACTAGCGGAGTTTACAATGAGCAGTTCTTC.

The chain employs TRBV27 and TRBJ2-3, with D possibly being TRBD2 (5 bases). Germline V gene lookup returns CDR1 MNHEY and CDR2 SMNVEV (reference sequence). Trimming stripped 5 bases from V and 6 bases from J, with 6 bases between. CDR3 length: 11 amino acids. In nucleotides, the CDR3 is TGTGCCAGCAGTCGAGGGGATACGCAGTATTTT. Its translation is CASSRGDTQYF.

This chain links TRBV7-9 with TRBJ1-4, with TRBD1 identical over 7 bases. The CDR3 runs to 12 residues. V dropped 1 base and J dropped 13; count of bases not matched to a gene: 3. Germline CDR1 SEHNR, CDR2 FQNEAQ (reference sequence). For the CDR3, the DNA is TGTGCCAGCAGCTTAGAGGGGGCCAGACTGTTTTTT. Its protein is CASSLEGARLFF.

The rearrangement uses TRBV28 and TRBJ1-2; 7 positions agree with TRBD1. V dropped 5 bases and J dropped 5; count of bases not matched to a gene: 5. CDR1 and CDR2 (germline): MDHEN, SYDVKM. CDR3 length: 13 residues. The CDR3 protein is CASSRQGLYGYTF. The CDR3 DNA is TGTGCCAGCAGTCGACAGGGTCTGTATGGCTACACCTTC.

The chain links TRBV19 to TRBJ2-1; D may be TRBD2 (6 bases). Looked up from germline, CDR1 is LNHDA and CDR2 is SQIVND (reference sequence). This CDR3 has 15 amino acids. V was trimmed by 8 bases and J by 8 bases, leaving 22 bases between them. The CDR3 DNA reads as TGTGCCAGTGCTCCCCTGGGCGGAGGGTGGGATGAGCAGTTCTTC. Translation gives CASAPLGGGWDEQFF. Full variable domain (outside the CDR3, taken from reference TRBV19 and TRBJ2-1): DGGITQSPKYLFRKEGQNVTLSCEQNLNHDAMYWYRQDPGQGLRLIYYSQIVNDFQKGDIAEGYSVSREKKESFPLTVTSAQKNPTAFYLCASAPLGGGWDEQFFGPGTRLTVL.

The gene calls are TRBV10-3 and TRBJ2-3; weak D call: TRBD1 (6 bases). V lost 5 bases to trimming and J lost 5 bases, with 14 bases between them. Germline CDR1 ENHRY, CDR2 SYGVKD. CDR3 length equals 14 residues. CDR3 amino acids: CAISYRDTGDTQYF. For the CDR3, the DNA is TGTGCCATCAGTTACCGGGACACAGGAGATACGCAGTATTTT.

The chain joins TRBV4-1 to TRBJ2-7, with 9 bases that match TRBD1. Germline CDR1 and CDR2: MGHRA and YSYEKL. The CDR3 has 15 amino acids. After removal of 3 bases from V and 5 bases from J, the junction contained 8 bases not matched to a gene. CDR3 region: CASSHRDRAVDEQYF. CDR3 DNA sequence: TGCGCCAGCAGCCACAGGGACAGGGCGGTGGACGAGCAGTACTTC.

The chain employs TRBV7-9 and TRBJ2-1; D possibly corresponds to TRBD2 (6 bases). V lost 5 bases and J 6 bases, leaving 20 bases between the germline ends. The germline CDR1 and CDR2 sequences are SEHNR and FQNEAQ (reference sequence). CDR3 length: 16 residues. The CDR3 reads CASSPSTSLPSNEQFF. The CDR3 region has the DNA TGTGCCAGCAGCCCATCGACTAGTCTCCCCAGCAATGAGCAGTTCTTC.

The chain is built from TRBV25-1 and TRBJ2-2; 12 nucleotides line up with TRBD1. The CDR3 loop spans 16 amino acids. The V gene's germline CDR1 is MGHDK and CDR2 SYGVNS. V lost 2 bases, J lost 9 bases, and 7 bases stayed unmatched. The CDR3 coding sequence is TGTGCCAGCAGTGAAACCGGGACAGGGGGCTTAAGGGAGCTGTTTTTT. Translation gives CASSETGTGGLRELFF.

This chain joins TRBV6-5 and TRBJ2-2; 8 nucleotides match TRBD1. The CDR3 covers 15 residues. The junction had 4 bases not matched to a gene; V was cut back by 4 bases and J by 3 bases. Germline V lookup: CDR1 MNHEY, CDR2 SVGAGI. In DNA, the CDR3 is TGTGCCAGCAGTTCCGGGACAGGTTACACCGGGGAGCTGTTTTTT. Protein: CASSSGTGYTGELFF.

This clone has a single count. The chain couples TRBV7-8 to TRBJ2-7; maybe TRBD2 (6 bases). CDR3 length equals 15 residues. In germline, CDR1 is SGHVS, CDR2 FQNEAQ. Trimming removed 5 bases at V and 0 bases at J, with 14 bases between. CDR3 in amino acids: CASSPLGEASYEQYF. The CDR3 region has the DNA TGTGCCAGCAGCCCCCTGGGGGAGGCCTCCTACGAGCAGTACTTC.

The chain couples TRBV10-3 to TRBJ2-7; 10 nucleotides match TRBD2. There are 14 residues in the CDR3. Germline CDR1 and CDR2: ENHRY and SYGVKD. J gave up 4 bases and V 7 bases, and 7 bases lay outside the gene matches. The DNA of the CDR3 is TGTGCCATCAATCGCAGCGGGAGGGATTACGAGCAGTACTTC. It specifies CAINRSGRDYEQYF.

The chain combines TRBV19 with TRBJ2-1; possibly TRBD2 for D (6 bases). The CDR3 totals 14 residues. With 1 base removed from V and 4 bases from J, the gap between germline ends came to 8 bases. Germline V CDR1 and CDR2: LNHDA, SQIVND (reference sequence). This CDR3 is CASSIGLEYNEQFF. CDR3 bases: TGTGCCAGTAGTATAGGACTAGAGTACAATGAGCAGTTCTTC.

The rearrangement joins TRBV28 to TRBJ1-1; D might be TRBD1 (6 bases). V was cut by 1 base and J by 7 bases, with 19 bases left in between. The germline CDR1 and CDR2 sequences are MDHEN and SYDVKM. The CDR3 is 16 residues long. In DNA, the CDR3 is TGTGCCAGCAGTTTATTGCCCGGGGGGGGCCTCGGTGAAGCTTTCTTT. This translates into CASSLLPGGGLGEAFF.

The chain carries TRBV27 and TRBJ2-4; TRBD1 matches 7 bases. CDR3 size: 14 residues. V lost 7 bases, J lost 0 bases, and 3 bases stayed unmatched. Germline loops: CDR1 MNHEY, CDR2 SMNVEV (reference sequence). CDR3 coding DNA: TGTGCCAGCACTAACAGGGGAGCCAAAAACATTCAGTACTTC. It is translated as CASTNRGAKNIQYF.

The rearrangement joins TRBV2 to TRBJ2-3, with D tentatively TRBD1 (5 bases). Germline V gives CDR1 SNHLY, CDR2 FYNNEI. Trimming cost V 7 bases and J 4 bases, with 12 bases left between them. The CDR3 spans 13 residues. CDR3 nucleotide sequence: TGTGCCAGCAAACAGGACACACCAGATACGCAGTATTTT. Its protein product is CASKQDTPDTQYF.

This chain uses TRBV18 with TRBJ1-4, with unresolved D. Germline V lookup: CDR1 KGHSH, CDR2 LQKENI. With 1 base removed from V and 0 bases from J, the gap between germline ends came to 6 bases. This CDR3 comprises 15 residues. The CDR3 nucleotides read TGTGCCAGCTCACCACTTCCTGCAACTAATGAAAAACTGTTTTTT. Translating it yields CASSPLPATNEKLFF. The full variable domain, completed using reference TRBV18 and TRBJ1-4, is NAGVMQNPRHLVRRRGQEARLRCSPMKGHSHVYWYRQLPEEGLKFMVYLQKENIIDESGMPKERFSAEFPKEGPSILRIQQVVRGDSAAYFCASSPLPATNEKLFFGSGTQLSVL.

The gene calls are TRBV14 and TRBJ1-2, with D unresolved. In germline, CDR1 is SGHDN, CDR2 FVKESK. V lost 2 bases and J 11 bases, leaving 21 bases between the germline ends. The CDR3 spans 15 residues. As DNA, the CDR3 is TGTGCCAGCAGCCAAAAAAGAGTAACTAGGGTGGAGTACACCTTC. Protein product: CASSQKRVTRVEYTF.

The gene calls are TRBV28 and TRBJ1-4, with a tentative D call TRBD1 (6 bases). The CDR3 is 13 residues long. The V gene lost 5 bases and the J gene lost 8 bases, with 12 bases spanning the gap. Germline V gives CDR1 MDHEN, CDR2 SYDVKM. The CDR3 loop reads CASSKTGEEKLFF. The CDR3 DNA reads TGTGCCAGCAGTAAGACAGGAGAGGAAAAACTGTTTTTT.

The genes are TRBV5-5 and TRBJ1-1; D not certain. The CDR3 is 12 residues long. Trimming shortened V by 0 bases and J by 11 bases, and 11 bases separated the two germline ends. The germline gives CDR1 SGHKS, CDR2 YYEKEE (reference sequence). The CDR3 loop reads CASSLDASAAFF. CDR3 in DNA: TGTGCCAGCAGCTTGGACGCCAGTGCTGCTTTCTTT. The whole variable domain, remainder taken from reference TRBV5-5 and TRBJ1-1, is DAGVTQSPTHLIKTRGQQVTLRCSPISGHKSVSWYQQVLGQGPQFIFQYYEKEERGRGNFPDRFSARQFPNYSSELNVNALLLGDSALYLCASSLDASAAFFGQGTRLTVV.

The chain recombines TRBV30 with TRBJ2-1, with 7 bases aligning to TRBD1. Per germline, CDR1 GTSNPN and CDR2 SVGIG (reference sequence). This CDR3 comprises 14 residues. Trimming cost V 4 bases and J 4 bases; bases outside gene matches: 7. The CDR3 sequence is CAWTLRTGYNEQFF. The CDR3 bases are TGTGCCTGGACCCTCAGGACAGGATACAATGAGCAGTTCTTC.

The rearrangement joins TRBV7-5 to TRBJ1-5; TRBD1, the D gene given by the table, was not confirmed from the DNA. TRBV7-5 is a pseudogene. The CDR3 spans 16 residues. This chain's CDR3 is CVRSPTGHGRNQPQHF. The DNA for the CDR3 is TGTGTCAGAAGCCCCACAGGGCATGGTCGCAATCAGCCCCAGCATTTT.

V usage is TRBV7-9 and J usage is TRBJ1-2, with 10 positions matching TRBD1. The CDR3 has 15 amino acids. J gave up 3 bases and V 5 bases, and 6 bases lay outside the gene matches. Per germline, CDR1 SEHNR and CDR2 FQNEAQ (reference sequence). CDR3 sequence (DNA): TGTGCCAGCAGCCCCACCGGACAGGGGGACTATGGCTACACCTTC. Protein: CASSPTGQGDYGYTF.